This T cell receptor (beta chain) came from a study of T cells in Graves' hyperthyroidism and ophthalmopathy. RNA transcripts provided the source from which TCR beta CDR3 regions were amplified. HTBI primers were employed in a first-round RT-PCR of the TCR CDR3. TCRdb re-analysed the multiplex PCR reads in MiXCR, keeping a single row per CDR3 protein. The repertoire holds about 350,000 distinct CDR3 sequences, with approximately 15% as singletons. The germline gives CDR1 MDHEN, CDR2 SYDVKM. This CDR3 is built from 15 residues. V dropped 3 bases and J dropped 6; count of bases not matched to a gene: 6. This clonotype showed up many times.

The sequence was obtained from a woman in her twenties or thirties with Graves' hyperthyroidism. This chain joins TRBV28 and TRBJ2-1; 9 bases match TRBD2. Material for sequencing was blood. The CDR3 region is CASSFKRAGGNEQFF. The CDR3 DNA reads TGTGCCAGCAGTTTTAAAAGAGCGGGAGGCAATGAGCAGTTCTTC.